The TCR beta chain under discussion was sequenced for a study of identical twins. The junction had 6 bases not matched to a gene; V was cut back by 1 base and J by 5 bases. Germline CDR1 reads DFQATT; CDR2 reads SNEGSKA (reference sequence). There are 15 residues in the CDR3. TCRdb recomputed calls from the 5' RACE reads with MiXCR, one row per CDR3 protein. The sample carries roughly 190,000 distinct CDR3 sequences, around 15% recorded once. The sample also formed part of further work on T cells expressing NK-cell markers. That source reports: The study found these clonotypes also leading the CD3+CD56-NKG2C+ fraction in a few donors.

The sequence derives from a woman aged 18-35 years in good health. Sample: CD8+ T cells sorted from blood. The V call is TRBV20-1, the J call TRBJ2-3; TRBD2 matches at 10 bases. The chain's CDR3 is CSARAPASGRDTQYF. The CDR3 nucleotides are TGCAGTGCTAGAGCCCCGGCTAGCGGGAGAGATACGCAGTATTTT.